These 29 T cell receptor beta chains share one sample of origin, sequenced in a study of identical twins (dated by TCRdb to 2016 to 2017). Library prep was done by 5' RACE. TCRdb names Illumina HiSeq 2000 as the instrument used. Using fastp trimming at Q25 and MiXCR clonotype assembly, TCRdb reanalyzed the public sequencing data and kept in-frame beta chains. Each entry is one CDR3 protein sequence, shown with its most common DNA and genes. This sample has under 300,000 distinct CDR3 sequences in its table, and roughly an eighth of those were observed once. 7% to 9.5% of the sample is in the top ten clones. Sequencing input: memory (CD45RO+) T cells sorted from blood. Explained via the paper, the cell subset or site label denotes: CD45RO+ enriched T cells. The receptors shown here come from a woman between 18 and 30 years old in good health.

This clonotype turned up a few times. The chain couples TRBV20-1 to TRBJ1-5; a possible D gene is TRBD1 (5 bases). V gave up 6 bases and J gave up 1 base, with 16 bases separating them. Germline V gene sequence: CDR1 DFQATT, CDR2 SNEGSKA (reference sequence). The CDR3 has 15 amino acids. For the CDR3, the DNA is TGCAGTGCCCAACGACAAGGGGACAGCAATCAGCCCCAGCATTTT. Protein: CSAQRQGDSNQPQHF.

This clonotype was detected ten times or more. The chain is built from TRBV7-9 and TRBJ2-7; D gene uncertain. Germline V gene data show CDR1 as SEHNR and CDR2 as FQNEAQ (reference sequence). The CDR3 is made up of 12 amino acids. V was trimmed by 5 bases and J by 2 bases, leaving 7 bases between them. The CDR3, as DNA: TGTGCCAGCAGCAGTGTTACCTACGAGCAGTACTTC. Translated, it gives CASSSVTYEQYF.

The chain carries TRBV12-3 or TRBV12-4 and TRBJ2-3; 15 positions match TRBD2. Trimming removed 6 bases from V and 2 bases from J; junction bases left unmatched: 6. The CDR3 totals 17 residues. CDR3 DNA sequence: TGTGCCAGCAGCCCGGGACTAGCGGGGGGCCTCACAGATACGCAGTATTTT. This codes for CASSPGLAGGLTDTQYF.

The V and J genes are TRBV9 and TRBJ1-2; D remains ambiguous. Germline V CDR1 and CDR2: SGDLS, YYNGEE. The ends were cut back, 1 base at V and 0 bases at J, with 7 bases in the middle. The CDR3 covers 14 residues. CDR3 amino acids: CASSVTGANYGYTF. CDR3 DNA: TGTGCCAGCAGCGTAACGGGAGCTAACTATGGCTACACCTTC.

This clonotype was detected a few times. The rearrangement joins TRBV20-1 to TRBJ1-6; perhaps TRBD1 as D (6 bases). The V end lost 4 bases, the J end lost 6 bases, and 13 bases lay between the germline ends. CDR3 size: 14 residues. The germline gives CDR1 DFQATT, CDR2 SNEGSKA (reference sequence). The CDR3 here is CSATGAVGNSPLHF. In nucleotides, the CDR3 is TGCAGTGCTACGGGGGCAGTGGGTAATTCACCCCTCCACTTT.

This clonotype was seen a few times. The chain employs TRBV2 and TRBJ2-7, with D unresolved. The CDR3 is made up of 14 amino acids. The germline gives CDR1 SNHLY, CDR2 FYNNEI. V lost 4 bases and J lost 2, with 12 bases in between. The CDR3 DNA is TGTGCCAGCAGTGTGGAACGTAGGACCTACGAGCAGTACTTC. It specifies CASSVERRTYEQYF.

This clonotype was seen a few times. The chain joins TRBV3-1 to TRBJ2-1, with TRBD2 identical over 8 bases. Losses at the gene ends were 3 bases for V and 7 bases for J; bases not matched to a gene: 5. Germline V gene lookup returns CDR1 LGHDT and CDR2 YNNKEL (reference sequence). This CDR3 is built from 14 residues. The DNA for the CDR3 is TGTGCCAGCAGCCATAACGGGGGGGAGAATGAGCAGTTCTTC. Residues: CASSHNGGENEQFF.

Only one count was recorded for this clonotype. V is TRBV9 and J is TRBJ2-5; D is unresolved. The germline V and J ends were trimmed by 4 bases and 1 base, with 11 bases remaining between them. The germline V gene has CDR1 SGDLS and CDR2 YYNGEE. The CDR3 spans 14 residues. For the CDR3, the DNA is TGTGCCAGCAGCCCTAGGACGAGCCAAGAGACCCAGTACTTC. As protein: CASSPRTSQETQYF.

Here the CDR3 reads CASSETGNNSPLHF. In DNA form, the CDR3 reads TGCGCCAGCAGTGAGACAGGGAATAATTCACCCCTCCACTTT. The chain couples TRBV10-1 to TRBJ1-6; D perhaps matches TRBD1 (6 bases). Trimming shortened V by 2 bases and J by 5 bases, and 7 bases separated the two germline ends. The length of the CDR3 is 14 residues. From germline, CDR1 is WNHNN and CDR2 SYGVQD (reference sequence).

This clonotype was found many times. V usage is TRBV29-1 and J usage is TRBJ2-1; 7 bases map to TRBD2. The CDR3 is 12 amino acids. With 4 bases clipped from V and 6 bases from J, the junction kept 3 bases outside the gene matches. Germline CDR1 reads SQVTM; CDR2 reads ANQGSEA. DNA of the CDR3: TGCAGCGTTGGACTAGCCGGCAATGAGCAGTTCTTC. This gives the protein CSVGLAGNEQFF.

This clonotype has ten or more counts. V and J are TRBV29-1 and TRBJ2-1; no reliable D call. V lost 4 bases and J 0 bases, leaving 10 bases between the germline ends. This CDR3 contains 14 residues. CDR1 SQVTM and CDR2 ANQGSEA come from the germline V gene. In DNA form, the CDR3 reads TGCAGCGTTGTAAGGCAGAGCTCCTACAATGAGCAGTTCTTC. Translation gives CSVVRQSSYNEQFF.

V usage is TRBV6-5 and J usage is TRBJ1-1, with 7 positions matching TRBD1. The junction had 8 bases not matched to a gene; V was cut back by 0 bases and J by 7 bases. Germline V gene data show CDR1 as MNHEY and CDR2 as SVGAGI. This CDR3 has 15 residues. CDR3 DNA sequence: TGTGCCAGCAGTTACTCGCCGGGGACAGCCCTTGAAGCTTTCTTT. Residues: CASSYSPGTALEAFF.

This chain joins TRBV12-3 or TRBV12-4 and TRBJ1-5; TRBD1 is a possible D gene (5 bases). The CDR3 runs 13 residues. V was clipped by 8 bases and J by 1 base, with 9 bases between them. The CDR3 here is CASARGSNQPQHF. CDR3 DNA: TGTGCCAGCGCGAGGGGAAGCAATCAGCCCCAGCATTTT.

This clonotype was detected a few times. For the CDR3, the DNA is TGTGCCAGCCAGGACAGGGGACCCTCACCCCTCCACTTT. This codes for CASQDRGPSPLHF. The rearrangement joins TRBV7-9 to TRBJ1-6; 9 nucleotides match TRBD1. The CDR3 contains 13 residues. Trimming at V came to 8 bases and at J to 10 bases, leaving 6 bases not matched to a gene. From germline, CDR1 is SEHNR and CDR2 FQNEAQ (reference sequence).

The chain has TRBV18 and TRBJ2-5; no firm D call. The ends were cut back, 3 bases at V and 5 bases at J, with 13 bases in the middle. The length of the CDR3 is 14 residues. Germline V lookup: CDR1 KGHSH, CDR2 LQKENI. The DNA for the CDR3 is TGTGCCAGCTCACCTGATTCCTCTCATGAGACCCAGTACTTC. This codes for CASSPDSSHETQYF.

The chain carries TRBV19 and TRBJ2-7; D gene ambiguous. Germline values: CDR1 LNHDA, CDR2 SQIVND (reference sequence). V dropped 1 base and J dropped 3 bases, with 13 bases sitting between them. The CDR3 covers 15 residues. Here the CDR3 DNA reads TGTGCCAGTAGTATAGCTATCGGCCGCAACTACGAGCAGTACTTC. This gives the protein CASSIAIGRNYEQYF. Combining the CDR3 with reference TRBV19 and TRBJ2-7 gives the whole variable domain DGGITQSPKYLFRKEGQNVTLSCEQNLNHDAMYWYRQDPGQGLRLIYYSQIVNDFQKGDIAEGYSVSREKKESFPLTVTSAQKNPTAFYLCASSIAIGRNYEQYFGPGTRLTVT.

This clonotype was seen just once. V is TRBV20-1 and J is TRBJ1-5; D is unclear. This CDR3 has 14 residues. CDR1 and CDR2 (germline): DFQATT, SNEGSKA (reference sequence). V was trimmed by 5 bases and J by 2 bases, leaving 13 bases between them. CDR3 nucleotides: TGCAGTGCTCTTCGGGGTGGGGGCAATCAGCCCCAGCATTTT. Its translation: CSALRGGGNQPQHF.

This clonotype was seen many times. The V and J genes are TRBV29-1 and TRBJ1-1; D uncertain. V lost 5 bases, J lost 1 base, and 5 bases lay in between. The CDR3 runs 11 residues. Per germline, CDR1 SQVTM and CDR2 ANQGSEA. The CDR3 region is CSVYQNTEAFF. The CDR3 DNA reads as TGCAGCGTTTACCAGAACACTGAAGCTTTCTTT.

The rearrangement uses TRBV6-1 and TRBJ2-7; 8 bases fit TRBD1. The V and J ends lost 3 bases and 3 bases, in that order; junction bases with no gene match: 7. CDR1 MNHNS and CDR2 SASEGT come from the germline V gene. The CDR3 is 15 amino acids. This CDR3 reads CASSDRQGSSYEQYF. The DNA of the CDR3 is TGTGCCAGCAGTGACAGACAGGGGTCGAGCTACGAGCAGTACTTC.

This clonotype was observed many times. V gene TRBV10-3 combines with J gene TRBJ2-3; 10 nucleotides line up with TRBD2. There are 18 residues in the CDR3. Trimming cost V 2 bases and J 2 bases; bases outside gene matches: 10. The germline V gene encodes CDR1 ENHRY and CDR2 SYGVKD. The CDR3 region is CAISEPWLAGATTDTQYF. The CDR3 DNA is TGTGCCATCAGTGAGCCGTGGCTAGCGGGGGCGACCACAGATACGCAGTATTTT.

The chain recombines TRBV6-1 with TRBJ1-5; D may be TRBD1 (5 bases). The CDR3 is 13 amino acids. V was pared by 7 bases and J by 5 bases, with 12 bases between. The germline gives CDR1 MNHNS, CDR2 SASEGT. This chain's CDR3 is CASIQRGDQPQHF. The CDR3 bases are TGTGCCAGCATCCAACGGGGGGATCAGCCCCAGCATTTT.

The sample holds many counts of this clonotype. The chain joins TRBV5-1 to TRBJ2-1, with TRBD2 matching 8 bases. The CDR3 is 14 residues long. After removal of 5 bases from V and 5 bases from J, the junction contained 6 bases not matched to a gene. CDR1 is SGHRS and CDR2 is YFSETQ in the germline V gene. The CDR3 is CASSYGSGNNEQFF. CDR3 DNA sequence: TGCGCCAGCAGTTATGGTAGCGGGAACAATGAGCAGTTCTTC.

The V call is TRBV6-1, the J call TRBJ2-6, with TRBD1 as a possible D gene (5 bases). Germline CDR1 and CDR2: MNHNS and SASEGT. This CDR3 spans 15 amino acids. Deletions cut 6 bases from V and 3 bases from J, with 12 bases between. CDR3 nucleotides: TGTGCCAGCAGCCCAAGACAGTTTGGGGCCAACGTCCTGACTTTC. It codes for CASSPRQFGANVLTF.

The CDR3 loop is CASGRQGSSYNEQFF. In DNA form, the CDR3 reads TGTGCCAGCGGGAGACAGGGTAGCTCCTACAATGAGCAGTTCTTC. The chain uses TRBV11-3 and TRBJ2-1, with 7 positions matching TRBD1. The CDR3 totals 15 residues. Trimming took 8 bases from V and 0 from J; bases not matched to a gene: 7. Germline CDR1 is SGHNT and CDR2 is YENEEA.

This clonotype was seen only a few times. V gene TRBV20-1 combines with J gene TRBJ2-1; no firm D call. The CDR3 loop spans 14 amino acids. Germline CDR1 and CDR2: DFQATT and SNEGSKA (reference sequence). V was cut by 1 base and J by 7 bases, with 14 bases left in between. The CDR3 nucleotides read TGCAGTGCTAGAGGGTGGGTGCAGAATAATGAGCAGTTCTTC. Translation: CSARGWVQNNEQFF.

The chain has TRBV5-1 and TRBJ1-6; 7 nucleotides agree with TRBD1. V shed 2 bases and J 3 bases; nucleotides not matched to a gene: 2. Germline lookup yields CDR1 SGHRS and CDR2 YFSETQ. This CDR3 region has 15 residues. The CDR3 is CASSFGTDYNSPLHF. The CDR3 nucleotides read TGCGCCAGCAGCTTCGGGACAGACTATAATTCACCCCTCCACTTT.

There are a few counts of this clonotype. V is TRBV29-1 and J is TRBJ2-7; D may be TRBD2 (6 bases). The CDR3 runs 13 residues. CDR1 is SQVTM, CDR2 ANQGSEA, per germline. Between the trimmed V and J ends, which lost 6 bases and 3 bases, there was a span of 15 bases. As DNA, the CDR3 is TGCAGCGTAGGAATAGCGGAGAACTACGAGCAGTACTTC. It yields the protein CSVGIAENYEQYF.

This clonotype was seen repeatedly, ten times or more. The rearrangement joins TRBV14 to TRBJ1-1, with TRBD1 identical over 7 bases. This CDR3 is built from 14 residues. In germline, CDR1 is SGHDN, CDR2 FVKESK. J lost 5 bases, V lost 3 bases, and 6 bases had no gene match. CDR3 nucleotides: TGTGCCAGCAGCCACTTAACAGGGGTGACTGAAGCTTTCTTT. This translates into CASSHLTGVTEAFF.

The V gene is TRBV5-1, the J gene TRBJ1-1; D may be TRBD1 (6 bases). Germline CDR1 and CDR2: SGHRS and YFSETQ. The CDR3 sequence is 14 residues long. V was shortened by 1 base and J by 6 bases, with 13 bases between the two germline ends. CDR3 region: CASSLTAGAPEAFF. The CDR3 nucleotides read TGCGCCAGCAGCTTGACGGCAGGGGCTCCTGAAGCTTTCTTT.